This T cell receptor beta chain was observed in a study of shared clonotypes between healthy human individuals. Findings and caveats of the study: Estimated clonotype richness was generally higher in naive than memory subsets.

Cells designated naive CD8 were CD45RO-negative and were positively selected for CCR7, with terminally differentiated effector memory CD45RA+ cells excluded. On this clone itself: Its antigen is not identified.

Germline V lookup: CDR1 SEHNR, CDR2 FQNEAQ (reference sequence). The CDR3 contains 13 residues. The ends lost 4 bases at V and 7 bases at J; junction bases unmatched: 7. Assay used: immunoSEQ multiplex PCR; TCRdb lists only in-frame clones, some missing. The sample includes some 2 million clones, approximately 94% of them seen just once. The sample was naive CD8+ T cells sorted from blood. The origin of this receptor is a man younger than 35 in good health. V and J are TRBV7-9 and TRBJ2-7; 7 bases map to TRBD2. CDR3 in amino acids: CASSSLARPEQYF. For the CDR3, the DNA is TGTGCCAGCAGCTCACTAGCGAGGCCAGAGCAGTACTTC.